This T cell receptor (beta chain) originates from a study of shared clonotypes between healthy human individuals. Study as a whole: There were three CD4 naive, three CD4 memory, two CD8 naive and one CD8 memory plates per donor. Study-level points and caveats: Unshared clonotypes carried lower generation probabilities than those common to all four donors.

About this clone: Its antigen is currently unknown.

Trimming shortened V by 0 bases and J by 12 bases, and 12 bases separated the two germline ends. This CDR3 is 13 amino acids long. Germline values: CDR1 MGHRA, CDR2 YSYEKL. Researchers ran the assay at a deep level. Clones were read by immunoSEQ multiplex PCR, and TCRdb kept only the in-frame ones, dropping some. Of over a million clones in the sample, 60% to 80% were seen once. Sequenced: memory CD4+ T cells sorted from blood. Subset denoted: CD45RA-negative fraction. V gene TRBV4-1 combines with J gene TRBJ2-1; D gene ambiguous. This TCR was sampled from a man aged 18 to 29 in good health. CDR3 sequence reads: CASSQEGPHGQFF. CDR3 sequence (DNA): TGCGCCAGCAGCCAAGAGGGCCCACATGGGCAGTTCTTC.